The present entry profiles one TCR beta chain with its context. This clonotype has ten or more counts. Its target antigen remains unknown. There are no base qualities to consult, and no much larger clone falls within one base. This entry comes from a study of T cells in Graves' hyperthyroidism and ophthalmopathy (dated by TCRdb to the late 2010s). Looking at the study overall: Peripheral blood was sampled at the time of initial diagnosis, prior to any treatment. After sampling, hyperthyroidism patients received methimazole starting at 30 mg daily, and ophthalmopathy patients received high-dose intravenous methylprednisolone. The paper reports TCR Vbeta CDR3 sequencing of roughly 140 peripheral blood samples: 43 ophthalmopathy, fewer than 80 hyperthyroidism and roughly 17 progressor patients. The study also compared thyroid tissue and blood T-cell repertoires from five or six Graves' hyperthyroidism patients. Whether ophthalmopathy could be predicted prospectively was tested in an independent validation cohort made up of about 18 hyperthyroidism patients plus 17 patients who later progressed to ophthalmopathy. The roughly 91 discovery patients were randomly divided into training and test sets at a 7:3 ratio. TCR V-J signatures able to tell the groups apart were searched for in a discovery cohort of 100 patients, of whom over 40 had Graves' ophthalmopathy and 57 had stable Graves' hyperthyroidism. Study-wide conclusions, independent of this receptor: Ophthalmopathy was separated from stable hyperthyroidism by a 13 V-J signature model, with approximately 90% sensitivity and about 84% specificity obtained in cross-validation and 80%/75% obtained in testing. Most expanded thyroid clonotypes (frequency above 0.001) were also found in blood, which suggests that blood repertoires may mirror thyroid immune responses. In validation, progression to ophthalmopathy was predicted by the model with about 70% sensitivity and 72.22% specificity, a median of about 6.4 months before onset. No statistical method was used to fix the sample size in advance, and group allocation was not hidden from the investigators.

The CDR3 spans 15 residues, from the cysteine through the phenylalanine. Only the CDR3 portion is preserved as DNA: 45 bases, with reading frame beginning at the first base. Trimming removed 0 bases from V and 5 bases from J; the gene matches leave 6 bases unexplained. CDR1 is given as SEHNR and CDR2 as FQNEAQ, both from the germline V gene (reference sequence). Ophthalmopathy patients had moderately to severely active disease, Clinical Activity Score of at least 3, NOSPECS grade of at least 4, and duration under 3 months. Any patient with an uncontrolled infection, another autoimmune disease, pregnancy or lactation was excluded. Diagnoses were established on the basis of clinical symptoms, serum thyroxine and TRAb, thyroid ultrasound, and orbital computed tomography. PBMCs were isolated from about 10 ml of fresh peripheral blood by Ficoll-Paque density gradient centrifugation. Total RNA was extracted using Trizol reagent, and RNA quality was assessed on an Agilent 2100 Bioanalyzer.

The TCR beta CDR3 regions were amplified from RNA transcripts. A first-round RT-PCR of the TCR CDR3 used the HTBI primer set with the Qiagen OneStep RT-PCR kit. The libraries were constructed in a second round of multiplex PCR and then size-selected and purified. Sequencing of the libraries was done on an Illumina HiSeq2000 using paired-end 100 bp reads. The paper's processing steps were these. Raw data were processed with SOAPnuke, discarding reads with adapters, uncalled bases, mean Phred below 15, or no exact constant-primer or identifier match. COPE v1.2.5 was used to merge high-quality paired reads, and clonotypes were defined as unique nucleotide sequences. MiTCR v1.1 was used to align clonotypes to the IMGT TRBV, TRBD and TRBJ reference segments. Analysis was restricted to V-J combinations with a frequency above 0.0001, which covered about 99% of repertoires. A TCS score was defined as the ratio of F50 (clonal expansion) to E x V (chaos), with BLOSUM62-based TCRdist applied between CDR3 peptides within each V-J. Welch's t-statistics and random forest reduced around 520 V-J features to 13, which were used in a naive Bayes classifier (R e1071). Using fastp at Q25 and MiXCR, TCRdb reprocessed the public reads and kept productive beta chains. All rows with the same CDR3 protein become a single entry with the most common DNA and genes. The V and J calls shown here were made by TCRdb, not taken from the authors' results. The sample contains about 300,000 distinct CDR3 sequences, approximately 19% of them found a single time. Clones ranked in the top ten supply less than 45% of the sample.

This receptor was identified in a middle-aged man with Graves' ophthalmopathy. The chain is made from TRBV7-9 and TRBJ2-5; 7 of the junction bases match TRBD1. Sequencing used blood. The nucleotide sequence reads TGTGCCAGCAGCTTAGCGCTGACAGGGAGTGAGACCCAGTACTTC. It is translated as CASSLALTGSETQYF. Supplemented by the reference TRBV7-9 and TRBJ2-5 proteins around the CDR3, the complete variable domain is DTGVSQNPRHKITKRGQNVTFRCDPISEHNRLYWYRQTLGQGPEFLTYFQNEAQLEKSRLLSDRFSAERPKGSFSTLEIQRTEQGDSAMYLCASSLALTGSETQYFGPGTRLLVL.